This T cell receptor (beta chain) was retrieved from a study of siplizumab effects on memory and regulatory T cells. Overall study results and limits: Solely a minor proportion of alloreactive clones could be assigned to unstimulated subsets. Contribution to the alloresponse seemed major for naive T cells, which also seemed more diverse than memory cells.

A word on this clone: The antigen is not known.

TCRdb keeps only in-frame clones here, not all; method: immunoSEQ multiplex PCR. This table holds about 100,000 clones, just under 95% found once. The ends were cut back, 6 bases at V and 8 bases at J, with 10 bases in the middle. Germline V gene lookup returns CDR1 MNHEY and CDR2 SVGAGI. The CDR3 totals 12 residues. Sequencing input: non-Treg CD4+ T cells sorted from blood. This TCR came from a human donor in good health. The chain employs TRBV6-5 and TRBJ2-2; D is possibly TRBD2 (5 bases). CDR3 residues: CASSRTGGELFF. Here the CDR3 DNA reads TGTGCCAGCAGCCGGACGGGGGGGGAGCTGTTTTTT.